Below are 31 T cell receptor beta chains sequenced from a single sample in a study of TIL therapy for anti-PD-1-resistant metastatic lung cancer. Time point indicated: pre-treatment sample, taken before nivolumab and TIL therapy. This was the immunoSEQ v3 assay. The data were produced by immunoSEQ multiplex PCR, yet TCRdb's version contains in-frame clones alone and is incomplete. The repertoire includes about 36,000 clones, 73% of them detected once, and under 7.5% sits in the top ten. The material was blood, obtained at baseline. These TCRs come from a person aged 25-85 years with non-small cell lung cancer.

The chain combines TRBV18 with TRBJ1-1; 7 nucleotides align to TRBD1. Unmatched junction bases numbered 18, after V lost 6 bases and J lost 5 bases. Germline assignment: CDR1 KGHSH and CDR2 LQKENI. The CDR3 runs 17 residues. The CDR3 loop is CASSLQGSVVRDTEAFF. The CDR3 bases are TGTGCCAGCTCGCTACAGGGGAGTGTAGTCCGGGATACTGAAGCTTTCTTT.

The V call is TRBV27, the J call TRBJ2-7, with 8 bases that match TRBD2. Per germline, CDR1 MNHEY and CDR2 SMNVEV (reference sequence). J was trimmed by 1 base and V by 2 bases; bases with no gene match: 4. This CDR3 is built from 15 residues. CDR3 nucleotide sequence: TGTGCCAGCAGTTTAAGGCGGGAGGCTTCCTACGAGCAGTACTTC. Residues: CASSLRREASYEQYF.

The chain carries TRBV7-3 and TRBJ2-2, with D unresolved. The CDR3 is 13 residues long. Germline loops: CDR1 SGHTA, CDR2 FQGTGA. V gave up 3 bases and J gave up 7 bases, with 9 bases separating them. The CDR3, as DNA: TGTGCCAGCAGCTTTAGGGTGGGCGGGGAGCTGTTTTTT. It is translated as CASSFRVGGELFF.

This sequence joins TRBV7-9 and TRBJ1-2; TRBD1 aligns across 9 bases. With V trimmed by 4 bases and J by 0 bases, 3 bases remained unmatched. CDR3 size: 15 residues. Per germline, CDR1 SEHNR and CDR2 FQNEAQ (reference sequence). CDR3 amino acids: CASSYGQGPNYGYTF. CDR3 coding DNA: TGTGCCAGCAGCTATGGACAGGGGCCTAACTATGGCTACACCTTC.

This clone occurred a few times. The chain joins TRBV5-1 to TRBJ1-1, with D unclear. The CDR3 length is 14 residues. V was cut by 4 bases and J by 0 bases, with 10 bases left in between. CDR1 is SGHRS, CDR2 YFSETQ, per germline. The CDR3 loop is CASSPSGLNTEAFF. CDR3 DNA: TGCGCCAGCAGCCCTTCGGGCCTGAACACTGAAGCTTTCTTT. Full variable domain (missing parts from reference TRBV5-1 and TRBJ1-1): KAGVTQTPRYLIKTRGQQVTLSCSPISGHRSVSWYQQTPGQGLQFLFEYFSETQRNKGNFPGRFSGRQFSNSRSEMNVSTLELGDSALYLCASSPSGLNTEAFFGQGTRLTVV.

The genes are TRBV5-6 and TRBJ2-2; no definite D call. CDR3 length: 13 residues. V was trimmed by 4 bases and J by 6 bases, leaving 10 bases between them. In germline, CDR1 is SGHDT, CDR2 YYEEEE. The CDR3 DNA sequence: TGTGCCAGCAGCCAGGCGAGGCCCGGGGAGCTGTTTTTT. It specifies CASSQARPGELFF.

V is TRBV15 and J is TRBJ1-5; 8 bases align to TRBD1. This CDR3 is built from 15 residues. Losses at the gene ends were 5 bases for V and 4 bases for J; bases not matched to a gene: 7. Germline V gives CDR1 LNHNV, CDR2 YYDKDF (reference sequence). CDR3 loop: CATSPEDRANQPQHF. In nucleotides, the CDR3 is TGTGCCACCAGCCCCGAGGACAGGGCAAATCAGCCCCAGCATTTT.

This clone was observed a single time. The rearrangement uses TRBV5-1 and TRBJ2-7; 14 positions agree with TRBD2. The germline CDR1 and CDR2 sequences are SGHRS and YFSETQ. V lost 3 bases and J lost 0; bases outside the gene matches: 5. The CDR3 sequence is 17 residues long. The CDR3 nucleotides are TGCGCCAGCAGCTGGGGACTAGCGGGGGAGAGCTCCTACGAGCAGTACTTC. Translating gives CASSWGLAGESSYEQYF.

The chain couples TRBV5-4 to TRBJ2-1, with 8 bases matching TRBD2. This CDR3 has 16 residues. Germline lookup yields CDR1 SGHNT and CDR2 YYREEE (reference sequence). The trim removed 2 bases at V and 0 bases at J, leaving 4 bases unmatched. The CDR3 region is CASSFSSGLSYNEQFF. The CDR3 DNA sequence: TGTGCCAGCAGCTTCTCTAGCGGGCTCTCCTACAATGAGCAGTTCTTC.

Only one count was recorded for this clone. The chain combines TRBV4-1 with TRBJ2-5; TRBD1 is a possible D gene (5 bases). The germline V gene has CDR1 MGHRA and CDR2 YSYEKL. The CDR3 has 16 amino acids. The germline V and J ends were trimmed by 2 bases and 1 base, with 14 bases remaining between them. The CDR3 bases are TGCGCCAGCAGCCAATCCCCAGGGCGGACCCAAGAGACCCAGTACTTC. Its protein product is CASSQSPGRTQETQYF.

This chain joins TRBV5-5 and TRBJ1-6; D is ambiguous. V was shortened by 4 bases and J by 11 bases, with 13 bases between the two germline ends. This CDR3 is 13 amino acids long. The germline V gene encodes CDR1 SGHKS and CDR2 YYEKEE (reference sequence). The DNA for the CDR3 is TGTGCCAGCAGCCCCGTCTCGCGGGCACCCCTCCACTTT. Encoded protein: CASSPVSRAPLHF.

CDR3 nucleotide sequence: TGTGCCAGCAGCGTAGTAGGGGTGCGCACAGATACGCAGTATTTT. Its translation: CASSVVGVRTDTQYF. J is TRBJ2-3 and V is TRBV9; a possible D gene is TRBD1 (5 bases). The CDR3 sequence is 15 residues long. CDR1 and CDR2 (germline): SGDLS, YYNGEE. Trimming took 0 bases from V and 1 from J, leaving 9 bases between them.

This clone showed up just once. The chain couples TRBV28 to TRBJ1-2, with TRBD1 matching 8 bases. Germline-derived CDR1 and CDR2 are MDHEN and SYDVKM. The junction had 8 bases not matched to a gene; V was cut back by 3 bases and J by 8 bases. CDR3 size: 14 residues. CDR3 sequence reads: CASSLDGTGGGYTF. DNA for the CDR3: TGTGCCAGCAGTTTGGACGGGACAGGAGGCGGCTACACCTTC.

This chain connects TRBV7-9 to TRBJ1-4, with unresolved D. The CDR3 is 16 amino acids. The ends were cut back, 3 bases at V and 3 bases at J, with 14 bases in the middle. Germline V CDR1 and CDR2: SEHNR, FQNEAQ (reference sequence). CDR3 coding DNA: TGTGCCAGCAGCTTCTTGGACCGACGGGCTAATGAAAAACTGTTTTTT. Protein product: CASSFLDRRANEKLFF.

The chain's CDR3 is CASSQERKGGYTF. The DNA of the CDR3 is TGTGCCAGCAGCCAAGAGAGGAAAGGTGGCTACACCTTC. This chain joins TRBV14 and TRBJ1-2; D gene unclear. CDR1 is SGHDN, CDR2 FVKESK, per germline. The CDR3 runs 13 residues. Trimming took 0 bases from V and 7 from J, leaving 9 bases between them. Full variable domain (outside the CDR3, taken from reference TRBV14 and TRBJ1-2): EAGVTQFPSHSVIEKGQTVTLRCDPISGHDNLYWYRRVMGKEIKFLLHFVKESKQDESGMPNNRFLAERTGGTYSTLKVQPAELEDSGVYFCASSQERKGGYTFGSGTRLTVV.

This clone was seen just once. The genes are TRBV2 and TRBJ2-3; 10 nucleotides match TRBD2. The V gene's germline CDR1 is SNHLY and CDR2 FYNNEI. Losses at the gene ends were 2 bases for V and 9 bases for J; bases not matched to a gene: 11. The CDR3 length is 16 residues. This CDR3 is CASSEISGRAGATQYF. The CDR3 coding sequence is TGTGCCAGCAGTGAAATCAGCGGGAGGGCCGGAGCAACGCAGTATTTT.

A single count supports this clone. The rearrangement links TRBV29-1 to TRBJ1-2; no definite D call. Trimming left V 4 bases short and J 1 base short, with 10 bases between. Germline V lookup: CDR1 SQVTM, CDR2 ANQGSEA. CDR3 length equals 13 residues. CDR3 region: CSVGRGVNYGYTF. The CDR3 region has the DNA TGCAGCGTTGGACGCGGAGTTAACTATGGCTACACCTTC.

CDR3 in DNA: TGTGCCAGCAGCAAGGGTGGGAGGACTCCGACAGATACGCAGTATTTT. Translated: CASSKGGRTPTDTQYF. The chain combines TRBV9 with TRBJ2-3; D perhaps matches TRBD2 (6 bases). Germline V gene sequence: CDR1 SGDLS, CDR2 YYNGEE. This CDR3 comprises 16 residues. V dropped 4 bases and J dropped 3 bases, with 18 bases sitting between them.

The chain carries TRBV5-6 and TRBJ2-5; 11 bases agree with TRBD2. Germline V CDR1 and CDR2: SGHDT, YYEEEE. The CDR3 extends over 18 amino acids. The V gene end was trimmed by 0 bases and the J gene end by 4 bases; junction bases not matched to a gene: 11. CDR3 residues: CASSLDGRGLAAVETQYF. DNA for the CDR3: TGTGCCAGCAGCTTGGATGGGAGGGGACTAGCGGCTGTAGAGACCCAGTACTTC.

The CDR3 nucleotides are TGTGCCAGCAGCTTTACCGGGACTCCGGGAAACACCATATATTTT. Protein sequence: CASSFTGTPGNTIYF. The chain uses TRBV11-2 and TRBJ1-3; tentative D call: TRBD1 (5 bases). Germline V gene data show CDR1 as SGHAT and CDR2 as FQNNGV. This CDR3 comprises 15 residues. V lost 3 bases and J lost 4, with 13 bases in between.

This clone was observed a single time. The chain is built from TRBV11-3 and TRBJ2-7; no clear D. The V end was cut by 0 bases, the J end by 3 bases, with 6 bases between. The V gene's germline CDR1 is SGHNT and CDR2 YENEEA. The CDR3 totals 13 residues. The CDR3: CASSLDLGYEQYF. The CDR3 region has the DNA TGTGCCAGCAGCTTAGATCTGGGCTACGAGCAGTACTTC.

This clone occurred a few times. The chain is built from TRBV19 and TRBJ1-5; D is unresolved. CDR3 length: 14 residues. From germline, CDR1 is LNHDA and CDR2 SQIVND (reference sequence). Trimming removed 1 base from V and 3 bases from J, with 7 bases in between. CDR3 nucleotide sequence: TGTGCCAGTAGTATAGGCCCCACCAATCAGCCCCAGCATTTT. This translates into CASSIGPTNQPQHF.

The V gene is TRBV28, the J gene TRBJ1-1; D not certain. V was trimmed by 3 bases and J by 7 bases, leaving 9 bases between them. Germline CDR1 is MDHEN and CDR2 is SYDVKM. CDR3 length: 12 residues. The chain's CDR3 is CASSLDANEAFF. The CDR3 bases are TGTGCCAGCAGTTTGGATGCGAATGAAGCTTTCTTT.

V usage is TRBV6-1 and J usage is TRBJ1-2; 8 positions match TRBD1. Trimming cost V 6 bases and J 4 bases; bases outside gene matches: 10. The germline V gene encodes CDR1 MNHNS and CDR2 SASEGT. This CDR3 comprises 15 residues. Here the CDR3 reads CASRARQGMGYGYTF. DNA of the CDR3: TGTGCCAGCAGGGCGAGACAGGGGATGGGCTATGGCTACACCTTC.

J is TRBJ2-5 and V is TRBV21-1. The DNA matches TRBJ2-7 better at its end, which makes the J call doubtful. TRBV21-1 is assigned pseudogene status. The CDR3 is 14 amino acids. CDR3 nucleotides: TGTGCCAGCAGCCTAGGGAAACACTCCTACGAGCAGTACTTC. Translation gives CASSLGKHSYEQYF.

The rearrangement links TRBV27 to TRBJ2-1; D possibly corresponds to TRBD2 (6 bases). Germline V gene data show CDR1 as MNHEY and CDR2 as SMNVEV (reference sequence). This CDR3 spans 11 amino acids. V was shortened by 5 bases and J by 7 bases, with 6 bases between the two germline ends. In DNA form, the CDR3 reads TGTGCCAGCAGTGGGGGGAATGAGCAGTTCTTC. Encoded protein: CASSGGNEQFF.

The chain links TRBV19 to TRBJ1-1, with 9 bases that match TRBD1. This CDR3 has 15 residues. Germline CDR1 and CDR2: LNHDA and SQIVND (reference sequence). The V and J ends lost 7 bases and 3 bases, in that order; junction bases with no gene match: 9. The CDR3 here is CASTGLQGADTEAFF. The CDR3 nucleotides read TGTGCCAGTACCGGCCTACAGGGGGCGGACACTGAAGCTTTCTTT.

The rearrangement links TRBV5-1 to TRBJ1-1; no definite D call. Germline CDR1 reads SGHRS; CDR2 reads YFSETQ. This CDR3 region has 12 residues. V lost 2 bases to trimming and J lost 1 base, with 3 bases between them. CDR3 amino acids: CASSLQNTEAFF. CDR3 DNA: TGCGCCAGCAGCTTACAGAACACTGAAGCTTTCTTT.

The CDR3 DNA follows: TGCAGCGTTGGGTCGCCAGCGGGGTCCCAAGAGACCCAGTACTTC. It encodes CSVGSPAGSQETQYF. V usage is TRBV29-1 and J usage is TRBJ2-5, with 7 bases identical to TRBD2. Germline V gives CDR1 SQVTM, CDR2 ANQGSEA. With V trimmed by 4 bases and J by 1 base, 9 bases remained unmatched. This CDR3 spans 15 amino acids.

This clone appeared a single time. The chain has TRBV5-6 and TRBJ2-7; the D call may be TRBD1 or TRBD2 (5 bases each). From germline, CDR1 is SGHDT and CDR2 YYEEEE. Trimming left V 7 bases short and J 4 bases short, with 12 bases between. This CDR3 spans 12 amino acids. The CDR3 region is CASSQRGYEQYF. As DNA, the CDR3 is TGTGCCAGCTCCCAGAGGGGTTACGAGCAGTACTTC.

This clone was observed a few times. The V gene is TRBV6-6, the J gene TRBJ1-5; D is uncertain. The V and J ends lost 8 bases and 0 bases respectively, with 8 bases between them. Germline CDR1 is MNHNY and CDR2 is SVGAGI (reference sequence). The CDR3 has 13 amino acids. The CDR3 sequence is CASVSYSNQPQHF. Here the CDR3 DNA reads TGTGCCAGCGTATCATATAGCAATCAGCCCCAGCATTTT.